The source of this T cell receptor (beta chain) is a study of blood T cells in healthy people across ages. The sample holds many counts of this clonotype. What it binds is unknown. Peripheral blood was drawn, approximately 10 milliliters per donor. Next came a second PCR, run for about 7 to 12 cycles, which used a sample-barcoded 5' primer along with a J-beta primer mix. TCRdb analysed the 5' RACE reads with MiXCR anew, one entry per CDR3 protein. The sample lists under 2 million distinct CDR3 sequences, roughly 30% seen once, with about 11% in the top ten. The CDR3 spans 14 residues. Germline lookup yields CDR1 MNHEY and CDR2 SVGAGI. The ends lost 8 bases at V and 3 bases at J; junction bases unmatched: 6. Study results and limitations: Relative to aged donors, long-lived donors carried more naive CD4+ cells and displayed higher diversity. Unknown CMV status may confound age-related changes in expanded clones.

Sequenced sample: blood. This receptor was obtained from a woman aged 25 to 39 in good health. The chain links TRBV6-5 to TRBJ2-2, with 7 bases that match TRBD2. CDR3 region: CASRGLADTGELFF. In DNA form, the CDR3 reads TGTGCCAGCCGTGGGCTAGCGGACACCGGGGAGCTGTTTTTT.